This T cell receptor (beta chain) is drawn from a study of lung T cells in sarcoidosis with Löfgren's syndrome. TCRdb re-called the reads through MiXCR, storing one row per CDR3 protein. The sample lists some 65,000 distinct CDR3 sequences, over 20% occurring once. In its sample, this clonotype was seen many times. The receptor was derived from a human donor with sarcoidosis (Löfgren's syndrome or another form), or a control subject (not recorded which). Sequenced input: CD4+ T cells from PBMCs.

In DNA, the CDR3 is TGCGCCAGCAGCCCCCCGACAGGGGGGTACACTGAAGCTTTCTTT. It is translated as CASSPPTGGYTEAFF. The chain combines TRBV5-1 with TRBJ1-1; 9 bases are shared with TRBD1. Germline CDR1 reads SGHRS; CDR2 reads YFSETQ. V was clipped by 4 bases and J by 3 bases; unmatched bases: 7. This CDR3 spans 15 amino acids.